This TCR beta chain is drawn from a study of blood T cell repertoires in COVID-19. Across the whole study: From T cells, B-cell-depleted T cells, or PBMCs came the material, which was cDNA or gDNA.

The authors' processing: Amplification of reference gene primers was used by the study to estimate nucleated cell counts. Some clones are missing from TCRdb's copy, which holds only in-frame ones; the method was immunoSEQ multiplex PCR. The V and J calls and clone size come from that table; D and trimming were worked out from the DNA. This sample has some 250,000 clones, with 80% to 90% found just once. The material sequenced was peripheral blood. The sequence derives from a man between 60 and 75 years old with acute or convalescent COVID-19.

The CDR3 bases are TGTGCCAGCACCCCGGACAGGGCGAAGACCCAGTACTTC. This gives the protein CASTPDRAKTQYF. The chain has TRBV28 and TRBJ2-5; 8 bases agree with TRBD1. V lost 7 bases, J lost 6 bases, and 7 bases stayed unmatched. In germline, CDR1 is MDHEN, CDR2 SYDVKM. The CDR3 loop spans 13 amino acids.